The 10 T cell receptor beta chains listed next were all sequenced from one sample in a study of T-cell memory formation after mild COVID-19. TCRdb recomputed calls from the 5' RACE reads with MiXCR, one row per CDR3 protein. Of approximately 440,000 distinct CDR3 sequences listed, about 20% are singletons. The source material was PBMCs or a T cell subset sorted from them (not recorded which). The receptor set was obtained from an adult woman who had mild COVID-19 (a few samples of this study predate the infection). Cell type and time point are not known.

J is TRBJ2-4 and V is TRBV7-6, with D perhaps matching TRBD1 (6 bases). CDR1 is SGHVS and CDR2 is FNYEAQ in the germline V gene. Trimming took off 5 bases at V and 9 bases at J, with 14 bases between the two ends. CDR3 length: 13 residues. The CDR3 DNA reads as TGTGCCAGCAGCCCGGGACACGGGCTCATTCAGTACTTC. Translation: CASSPGHGLIQYF.

The rearrangement links TRBV25-1 to TRBJ2-7, with unresolved D. Germline V gene data show CDR1 as MGHDK and CDR2 as SYGVNS. The CDR3 runs 15 residues. Trimming left V 5 bases short and J 0 bases short, with 14 bases between. The CDR3 region has the DNA TGTGCCAGCAGTTCCGGCCGGTCGGTCTCCTACGAGCAGTACTTC. Translation: CASSSGRSVSYEQYF.

V usage is TRBV3-1 and J usage is TRBJ2-1; D may match TRBD1 or TRBD2 (6 bases each). Germline V gives CDR1 LGHDT, CDR2 YNNKEL (reference sequence). V was pared by 0 bases and J by 4 bases, with 16 bases between. The CDR3 covers 17 residues. CDR3 sequence: CASSQDIPGAIYNEQFF. DNA of the CDR3: TGTGCCAGCAGCCAAGATATCCCGGGGGCGATTTACAATGAGCAGTTCTTC.

The chain joins TRBV12-3 or TRBV12-4 to TRBJ1-1, with 7 nucleotides matching TRBD1. The V gene end was trimmed by 9 bases and the J gene end by 6 bases; junction bases not matched to a gene: 10. This CDR3 has 13 amino acids. The DNA of the CDR3 is TGTGCCAGAAGCGACCTGACAGGGTCTGAAGCTTTCTTT. Protein product: CARSDLTGSEAFF.

This clonotype was picked up a small number of times. This chain links TRBV10-3 with TRBJ1-2, with 7 bases identical to TRBD1. Germline loops: CDR1 ENHRY, CDR2 SYGVKD. Trimming took 3 bases from V and 1 from J; bases not matched to a gene: 5. The CDR3 sequence is 15 residues long. The CDR3 loop reads CAISDRQGGNYGYTF. The CDR3 DNA reads TGTGCCATCAGTGATCGACAGGGAGGTAACTATGGCTACACCTTC.

This clonotype was counted only a few times. In nucleotides, the CDR3 is TGCGCCAGCAGCTTCCTGACAGGGGGGTTGGCCGAGCAGTACTTC. Translating it yields CASSFLTGGLAEQYF. The rearrangement joins TRBV5-1 to TRBJ2-7, with TRBD1 identical over 9 bases. J lost 6 bases, V lost 2 bases, and 9 bases had no gene match. Germline V gives CDR1 SGHRS, CDR2 YFSETQ. CDR3 length equals 15 residues. The full variable domain, its missing parts supplied by reference TRBV5-1 and TRBJ2-7, is KAGVTQTPRYLIKTRGQQVTLSCSPISGHRSVSWYQQTPGQGLQFLFEYFSETQRNKGNFPGRFSGRQFSNSRSEMNVSTLELGDSALYLCASSFLTGGLAEQYFGPGTRLTVT.

This clonotype was seen a handful of times. The chain recombines TRBV7-9 with TRBJ1-5; D is unclear. The V end lost 5 bases, the J end lost 6 bases, and 11 bases lay between the germline ends. Germline-derived CDR1 and CDR2 are SEHNR and FQNEAQ (reference sequence). The CDR3 totals 13 residues. This chain's CDR3 is CASSITGGQPQHF. The CDR3 DNA follows: TGTGCCAGCAGCATCACCGGTGGTCAGCCCCAGCATTTT. Full variable domain (missing parts from reference TRBV7-9 and TRBJ1-5): DTGVSQNPRHKITKRGQNVTFRCDPISEHNRLYWYRQTLGQGPEFLTYFQNEAQLEKSRLLSDRFSAERPKGSFSTLEIQRTEQGDSAMYLCASSITGGQPQHFGDGTRLSIL.

The chain combines TRBV12-3 or TRBV12-4 with TRBJ2-2; 7 positions match TRBD1. The CDR3 covers 13 residues. V dropped 7 bases and J dropped 5; count of bases not matched to a gene: 4. In DNA form, the CDR3 reads TGTGCCAGCACTATCAGGGGGACCGGGGAGCTGTTTTTT. Protein: CASTIRGTGELFF.

CDR3 region: CASSLEGRQETQYF. The CDR3 region has the DNA TGCGCCAGCAGCTTGGAAGGCAGGCAAGAGACCCAGTACTTC. The genes are TRBV5-1 and TRBJ2-5; D gene unclear. CDR1 SGHRS and CDR2 YFSETQ come from the germline V gene. The CDR3 consists of 14 residues. With 0 bases removed from V and 2 bases from J, the gap between germline ends came to 8 bases.

This rearrangement joins TRBV12-3 or TRBV12-4 to TRBJ1-5, with D unclear. The CDR3 sequence is 17 residues long. The V gene lost 3 bases and the J gene lost 6 bases, with 21 bases spanning the gap. CDR3 protein: CASSFGRRRRAGQPQHF. The CDR3 DNA follows: TGTGCCAGCAGTTTTGGTAGGAGACGTAGGGCGGGTCAGCCCCAGCATTTT.